Shown below are 28 T cell receptor beta chains from a single sample sequenced in a study of cytomegalovirus exposure and HLA in healthy donors. Vbeta (60) and Jbeta (13) primers were used in the PCR. This table comes from immunoSEQ multiplex PCR, and its TCRdb copy is limited to in-frame clones, with some not included. The table lists 180,000 or so clones, about 79% of them singletons, with 11% to 15% in the top ten. The sample comprised PBMCs. These receptors originate from a man in his fifties in good health and CMV-seropositive.

The chain couples TRBV28 to TRBJ2-2, with 11 bases aligning to TRBD2. Germline V CDR1 and CDR2: MDHEN, SYDVKM. The CDR3 loop spans 19 amino acids. Losses at the gene ends were 5 bases for V and 2 bases for J; bases not matched to a gene: 13. The CDR3 nucleotides are TGTGCCAGCAGTGGCATAGCGGGGGGGCCTGGGTACAACACCGGGGAGCTGTTTTTT. Translated: CASSGIAGGPGYNTGELFF.

The chain carries TRBV10-3 and TRBJ2-7; 9 bases are shared with TRBD2. This CDR3 spans 13 amino acids. Germline CDR1 is ENHRY and CDR2 is SYGVKD. The J segment lost 4 bases and the V segment lost 4 bases, leaving 2 bases of the junction unmatched. The CDR3 loop is CAISVSGGYEQYV. The DNA for the CDR3 is TGTGCCATCAGTGTTAGCGGGGGATACGAGCAGTACGTC.

The chain has TRBV6-5 and TRBJ1-2; TRBD1 matches at 9 bases. CDR1 is MNHEY, CDR2 SVGAGI, per germline. This CDR3 contains 13 residues. The V gene end was trimmed by 5 bases and the J gene end by 8 bases; junction bases not matched to a gene: 6. The CDR3 here is CASSQDRGRGYTF. The DNA of the CDR3 is TGTGCCAGCAGTCAGGACAGGGGCAGGGGCTACACCTTC.

Here the CDR3 DNA reads TGCGCCAGCAGCCTAGACCCCGGGACAGAAACCTACAATGAGCAGTTCTTC. It codes for CASSLDPGTETYNEQFF. This rearrangement joins TRBV5-1 to TRBJ2-1, with 7 bases aligning to TRBD1. The length of the CDR3 is 17 residues. The germline V gene has CDR1 SGHRS and CDR2 YFSETQ. Trimming cost V 4 bases and J 2 bases; bases outside gene matches: 12.

The rearrangement joins TRBV30 to TRBJ1-1; no reliable D call. Germline V gene data show CDR1 as GTSNPN and CDR2 as SVGIG (reference sequence). This CDR3 is 15 amino acids long. The ends were cut back, 2 bases at V and 4 bases at J, with 17 bases in the middle. The CDR3 is CAWSSFGGFSTEAFF. In DNA form, the CDR3 reads TGTGCCTGGAGTTCGTTCGGAGGGTTCAGCACTGAAGCTTTCTTT.

This clone was seen a handful of times. This chain joins TRBV30 and TRBJ1-5, with 9 bases that match TRBD1. The germline gives CDR1 GTSNPN, CDR2 SVGIG (reference sequence). This CDR3 has 14 residues. The V segment lost 1 base and the J segment 4 bases; nucleotides outside the gene matches: 2. This chain's CDR3 is CAWSDDRGNQPQHF. CDR3 nucleotide sequence: TGTGCCTGGAGTGATGACAGGGGGAATCAGCCCCAGCATTTT.

The chain is built from TRBV29-1 and TRBJ1-2, with D unresolved. The V gene's germline CDR1 is SQVTM and CDR2 ANQGSEA. The CDR3 has 11 amino acids. V was trimmed by 7 bases and J by 7 bases, leaving 13 bases between them. DNA of the CDR3: TGCAGCGCCAGGTCTCGACGTGGCTACACCTTC. This gives the protein CSARSRRGYTF.

This rearrangement joins TRBV9 to TRBJ2-3; D is unresolved. This CDR3 is built from 17 residues. The V end lost 3 bases, the J end lost 0 bases, and 17 bases lay between the germline ends. Germline V gene sequence: CDR1 SGDLS, CDR2 YYNGEE. The CDR3 is CASSARRGSESTDTQYF. The CDR3 bases are TGTGCCAGCAGCGCTCGACGAGGAAGTGAGAGCACAGATACGCAGTATTTT.

The chain combines TRBV7-6 with TRBJ2-7; 9 nucleotides agree with TRBD1. The germline V gene encodes CDR1 SGHVS and CDR2 FNYEAQ. J was trimmed by 7 bases and V by 1 base; bases with no gene match: 8. This CDR3 has 15 residues. The CDR3 sequence is CASSLERGQGYEQYF. The CDR3, as DNA: TGTGCCAGCAGCTTAGAACGGGGACAGGGTTATGAGCAGTACTTC.

This chain uses TRBV5-8 with TRBJ1-5; no definite D call. Germline V gene data show CDR1 as SGHTS and CDR2 as YDEGEE. The CDR3 length is 15 residues. V was shortened by 0 bases and J by 0 bases, with 7 bases between the two germline ends. The CDR3 here is CASSLGALSNQPQHF. The CDR3 region has the DNA TGTGCCAGCAGCTTGGGAGCTCTTAGCAATCAGCCCCAGCATTTT.

This chain connects TRBV25-1 to TRBJ1-2, with D perhaps matching TRBD1 (5 bases). This CDR3 has 13 amino acids. Germline V gives CDR1 MGHDK, CDR2 SYGVNS. Trimming removed 2 bases at V and 8 bases at J, with 12 bases between. The CDR3 nucleotides are TGTGCCAGCAGTGAAGGGGGGGTAAGGGGCTACACCTTC. Amino acid sequence: CASSEGGVRGYTF.

The gene calls are TRBV6-5 and TRBJ2-2; a possible D gene is TRBD1 (5 bases). CDR3 length: 15 residues. CDR1 MNHEY and CDR2 SVGAGI come from the germline V gene. Trimming shortened V by 3 bases and J by 2 bases, and 10 bases separated the two germline ends. The CDR3 nucleotides are TGTGCCAGCAGTTATGGCAGGGCTAACACCGGGGAGCTGTTTTTT. Protein sequence: CASSYGRANTGELFF.

This clone has a handful of counts. In the same sample, other DNA sequences code for this CDR3. The chain is built from TRBV11-2 and TRBJ2-5; unclear D gene. The V end was cut by 3 bases, the J end by 5 bases, with 7 bases between. The germline V gene has CDR1 SGHAT and CDR2 FQNNGV. The CDR3 is 12 amino acids. CDR3 amino acids: CASSLRSETQYF. The DNA for the CDR3 is TGTGCCAGCAGCTTGCGATCTGAGACCCAGTACTTC. The whole variable domain, filled in from reference TRBV11-2 and TRBJ2-5, reads EAGVAQSPRYKIIEKRQSVAFWCNPISGHATLYWYQQILGQGPKLLIQFQNNGVVDDSQLPKDRFSAERLKGVDSTLKIQPAKLEDSAVYLCASSLRSETQYFGPGTRLLVL.

V usage is TRBV19 and J usage is TRBJ2-2; TRBD1 matches at 9 bases. Per germline, CDR1 LNHDA and CDR2 SQIVND (reference sequence). The CDR3 has 17 amino acids. The trim removed 3 bases at V and 6 bases at J, leaving 11 bases unmatched. The CDR3 DNA sequence: TGTGCCAGTAGTATTTTTTCGAGACAGGGGGTTCCCGGGGAGCTGTTTTTT. Its translation: CASSIFSRQGVPGELFF. Drawing the rest from reference TRBV19 and TRBJ2-2, the complete variable domain is DGGITQSPKYLFRKEGQNVTLSCEQNLNHDAMYWYRQDPGQGLRLIYYSQIVNDFQKGDIAEGYSVSREKKESFPLTVTSAQKNPTAFYLCASSIFSRQGVPGELFFGEGSRLTVL.

V usage is TRBV27 and J usage is TRBJ2-7, with 9 bases matching TRBD1. CDR3 length: 14 amino acids. V lost 6 bases to trimming and J lost 2 bases; unmatched junction nucleotides: 5. From germline, CDR1 is MNHEY and CDR2 SMNVEV (reference sequence). The CDR3 loop is CASRLRQGAYEQYF. The CDR3 region has the DNA TGTGCCAGCAGACTCCGACAGGGGGCCTACGAGCAGTACTTC.

The CDR3 is CASSQDLLAGGGETQYF. The CDR3 nucleotides read TGCGCCAGCAGCCAAGATCTTCTAGCGGGGGGGGGAGAGACCCAGTACTTC. V is TRBV4-1 and J is TRBJ2-5; TRBD2 matches 12 bases. The CDR3 extends over 17 amino acids. The trim removed 0 bases at V and 4 bases at J, leaving 6 bases unmatched. Germline CDR1 and CDR2: MGHRA and YSYEKL.

The rearrangement joins TRBV6-1 to TRBJ1-4; perhaps TRBD1 as D (5 bases). Trimming removed 8 bases at V and 10 bases at J, with 20 bases between. From germline, CDR1 is MNHNS and CDR2 SASEGT. This CDR3 region has 14 residues. The CDR3 DNA reads TGTGCCAGCCGGGTGGAGGGAGGGGAGGGAAAACTGTTTTTT. Amino acid sequence: CASRVEGGEGKLFF.

The chain is built from TRBV19 and TRBJ1-4; TRBD1 is a possible D gene (5 bases). Germline V gene data show CDR1 as LNHDA and CDR2 as SQIVND (reference sequence). V was clipped by 4 bases and J by 6 bases, with 12 bases between them. The CDR3 runs to 14 residues. The CDR3 DNA follows: TGTGCCAGTAGTACGGGGGACGGTTATGAAAAACTGTTTTTT. Amino acids: CASSTGDGYEKLFF.

V is TRBV11-3 and J is TRBJ2-3; D gene ambiguous. Trimming took 1 base from V and 4 from J, leaving 6 bases between them. Germline V gives CDR1 SGHNT, CDR2 YENEEA. This CDR3 comprises 13 residues. CDR3 sequence (DNA): TGTGCCAGCAGCTTAGGCGAGGCAGATACGCAGTATTTT. Its translation is CASSLGEADTQYF.

The rearrangement links TRBV15 to TRBJ2-5; 13 nucleotides align to TRBD2. This CDR3 region has 16 residues. V gave up 3 bases and J gave up 4 bases; unmatched junction bases: 5. CDR1 is LNHNV and CDR2 is YYDKDF in the germline V gene (reference sequence). CDR3 residues: CATSSGLAGEGETQYF. In DNA form, the CDR3 reads TGTGCCACCAGCAGTGGACTAGCGGGGGAGGGAGAGACCCAGTACTTC.

CDR3 coding DNA: TGTGCCAGCAGCTTCCTTCCCGGGACAAACGTGAACACTGAAGCTTTCTTT. It specifies CASSFLPGTNVNTEAFF. The rearrangement links TRBV7-2 to TRBJ1-1; maybe TRBD1 (6 bases). Germline V gene lookup returns CDR1 SGHTA and CDR2 FQGNSA. The CDR3 runs 17 residues. The V gene lost 3 bases and the J gene lost 0 bases, with 17 bases spanning the gap.

This rearrangement joins TRBV2 to TRBJ1-3; 9 nucleotides align to TRBD1. The CDR3 has 15 residues. CDR1 SNHLY and CDR2 FYNNEI come from the germline V gene. The V and J ends lost 4 bases and 3 bases, in that order; junction bases with no gene match: 4. CDR3 residues: CASSVRGQGGNTIYF. Written as DNA, the CDR3 is TGTGCCAGCAGTGTTCGGGGACAGGGTGGAAACACCATATATTTT.

The V gene is TRBV30, the J gene TRBJ2-5; D gene uncertain. Germline CDR1 GTSNPN, CDR2 SVGIG (reference sequence). The CDR3 contains 13 residues. The V end lost 0 bases, the J end lost 9 bases, and 14 bases lay between the germline ends. The CDR3 nucleotides read TGTGCCTGGAGTGTCGAGGCAGATTGGGCCCAGTACTTC. Its protein product is CAWSVEADWAQYF.

The CDR3 DNA sequence: TGTGCCAGCAGTCCCTATGCCCAGGGGACGACTGAAGCTTTCTTT. Amino acids: CASSPYAQGTTEAFF. V usage is TRBV6-6 and J usage is TRBJ1-1, with a weak D call TRBD1 (6 bases). The V gene's germline CDR1 is MNHNY and CDR2 SVGAGI (reference sequence). The CDR3 spans 15 residues. V was shortened by 5 bases and J by 5 bases, with 18 bases between the two germline ends.

The J gene is TRBJ2-7, the V gene TRBV28; 8 bases match TRBD2. The germline V gene encodes CDR1 MDHEN and CDR2 SYDVKM. The CDR3 spans 13 residues. After removal of 2 bases from V and 3 bases from J, the junction contained 0 bases not matched to a gene. The CDR3 DNA reads TGTGCCAGCAGTTTAGGGACTAGCTACGAGCAGTACGTC. Its protein is CASSLGTSYEQYV.

The rearrangement links TRBV6-1 to TRBJ1-1; TRBD1 aligns across 7 bases. CDR3 length: 12 residues. Germline CDR1 MNHNS, CDR2 SASEGT. V gave up 5 bases and J gave up 7 bases; unmatched junction bases: 4. Written as DNA, the CDR3 is TGTGCCAGCAGTACCCGGACAGGTGAAGCTTTCTTT. Translation: CASSTRTGEAFF.

This chain links TRBV5-6 with TRBJ1-1; tentative D call: TRBD1 (5 bases). The V end was cut by 0 bases, the J end by 5 bases, with 17 bases between. The CDR3 consists of 16 residues. CDR1 SGHDT and CDR2 YYEEEE come from the germline V gene. The CDR3 is CASSLGGVSSRTEAFF. In nucleotides, the CDR3 is TGTGCCAGCAGCTTGGGGGGGGTGTCCTCGAGGACTGAAGCTTTCTTT.

Points on this clone: The junction departs from germline at one end; a sequencing error may be responsible. V gene TRBV7-9 combines with J gene TRBJ1-5, with 9 positions matching TRBD1. Germline-derived CDR1 and CDR2 are SEHNR and FQNEAQ (reference sequence). This CDR3 spans 16 amino acids. In nucleotides, the CDR3 is TGTTCCAGCAGCACCCCTCCCGGGACAGGGTCCCAGCCCCAGCATTTT. This encodes CSSSTPPGTGSQPQHF.